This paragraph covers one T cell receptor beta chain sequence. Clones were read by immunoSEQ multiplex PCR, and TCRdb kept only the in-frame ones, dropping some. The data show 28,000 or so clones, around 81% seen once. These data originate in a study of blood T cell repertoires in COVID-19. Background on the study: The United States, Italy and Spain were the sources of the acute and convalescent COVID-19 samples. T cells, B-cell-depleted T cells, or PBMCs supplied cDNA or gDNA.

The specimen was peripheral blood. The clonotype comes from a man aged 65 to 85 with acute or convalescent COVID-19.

For the CDR3, the DNA is TGTGCCACCAGCAAACAGGGCTATGAGCAGTTCTTC. This gives the protein CATSKQGYEQFF. The J gene is TRBJ2-1, the V gene TRBV15; perhaps TRBD1 as D (6 bases). This CDR3 region has 12 residues. Looked up from germline, CDR1 is LNHNV and CDR2 is YYDKDF (reference sequence). The V gene lost 4 bases and the J gene lost 8 bases, with 9 bases spanning the gap. Full variable domain (outside the CDR3, taken from reference TRBV15 and TRBJ2-1): DAMVIQNPRYQVTQFGKPVTLSCSQTLNHNVMYWYQQKSSQAPKLLFHYYDKDFNNEADTPDNFQSRRPNTSFCFLDIRSPGLGDTAMYLCATSKQGYEQFFGPGTRLTVL.